Presented here are 20 T cell receptor beta chains from one specimen sequenced in a study of cytomegalovirus exposure and HLA in healthy donors. Produced via immunoSEQ multiplex PCR; TCRdb's table is partial and in-frame only. The data contain about 60,000 clones, approximately 96% of them singletons. The sequenced sample consisted of PBMCs. The receptors were sampled from a man younger than 30 in good health and CMV-seronegative.

The V call is TRBV6-5, the J call TRBJ2-1; TRBD2 matches 7 bases. Unmatched junction bases numbered 13, after V lost 7 bases and J lost 4 bases. The CDR3 spans 16 residues. The V gene's germline CDR1 is MNHEY and CDR2 SVGAGI. As DNA, the CDR3 is TGTGCCAGCACTTCCTCTAGCGAGCGGGGTTACAATGAGCAGTTCTTC. This translates into CASTSSSERGYNEQFF.

The chain couples TRBV29-1 to TRBJ2-7; TRBD1 agrees at 9 bases. Germline trimming cut 6 bases from V and 4 bases from J; bases unmatched to any gene: 4. The CDR3 contains 12 residues. From germline, CDR1 is SQVTM and CDR2 ANQGSEA. CDR3 nucleotides: TGCAGCGTCGGGACAGGGTCTTACGAGCAGTACTTC. This codes for CSVGTGSYEQYF.

CDR3 region: CAIRQDSGTELTGELFF. CDR3 coding DNA: TGTGCCATCAGACAAGATAGCGGGACGGAACTGACCGGGGAGCTGTTTTTT. V usage is TRBV10-3 and J usage is TRBJ2-2; 8 nucleotides agree with TRBD2. The V segment lost 6 bases and the J segment 5 bases; nucleotides outside the gene matches: 14. Germline-derived CDR1 and CDR2 are ENHRY and SYGVKD. The CDR3 spans 17 residues.

The chain is built from TRBV4-2 and TRBJ2-7; maybe TRBD1 (6 bases). The germline V gene has CDR1 LGHNA and CDR2 YNFKEQ. Trimming removed 1 base at V and 2 bases at J, with 15 bases between. The CDR3 length is 16 residues. The CDR3 coding sequence is TGTGCCAGCAGCCAAGTGGGGGACAAAAGACCCTACGAGCAGTACTTC. It codes for CASSQVGDKRPYEQYF.

This rearrangement joins TRBV27 to TRBJ1-2, with no clear D. This CDR3 is built from 17 residues. Germline V gives CDR1 MNHEY, CDR2 SMNVEV (reference sequence). The ends were cut back, 2 bases at V and 4 bases at J, with 20 bases in the middle. The CDR3 sequence: CASSLTTPVGRGYGYTF. The CDR3 nucleotides read TGTGCCAGCAGTTTAACTACACCCGTCGGCCGGGGCTATGGCTACACCTTC.

The CDR3, as DNA: TGTGCCTGGACCTCCTGGACAGGGACAGATACGCAGTATTTT. Its translation: CAWTSWTGTDTQYF. The genes are TRBV30 and TRBJ2-3, with 8 nucleotides matching TRBD1. This CDR3 is built from 14 residues. The germline CDR1 and CDR2 sequences are GTSNPN and SVGIG (reference sequence). With V trimmed by 4 bases and J by 3 bases, 6 bases remained unmatched.

This chain links TRBV29-1 with TRBJ2-2; D gene ambiguous. The CDR3 consists of 21 residues. The germline V gene has CDR1 SQVTM and CDR2 ANQGSEA. V dropped 7 bases and J dropped 0 bases, with 33 bases sitting between them. CDR3 amino acids: CSAERLISSLMNIPNTGELFF. Written as DNA, the CDR3 is TGCAGCGCCGAAAGGTTAATTAGCTCCCTAATGAACATCCCGAACACCGGGGAGCTGTTTTTT.

This chain connects TRBV5-1 to TRBJ1-4; TRBD1 is a possible D gene (6 bases). Per the germline V gene, CDR1 is SGHRS and CDR2 is YFSETQ. Trimming took off 4 bases at V and 8 bases at J, with 12 bases between the two ends. The CDR3 consists of 13 residues. The CDR3 spells CASSAQGGEKLFF. CDR3 bases: TGCGCCAGCAGCGCACAGGGTGGGGAAAAACTGTTTTTT.

J is TRBJ1-2 and V is TRBV30; TRBD1 might be the D (6 bases). V was pared by 4 bases and J by 3 bases, with 15 bases between. This CDR3 has 14 residues. Germline assignment: CDR1 GTSNPN and CDR2 SVGIG (reference sequence). CDR3 sequence: CAWTYPTGDYGYTF. DNA for the CDR3: TGTGCCTGGACTTACCCGACAGGCGACTATGGCTACACCTTC. Drawing the rest from reference TRBV30 and TRBJ1-2, the complete variable domain is SQTIHQWPATLVQPVGSPLSLECTVEGTSNPNLYWYRQAAGRGLQLLFYSVGIGQISSEVPQNLSASRPQDRQFILSSKKLLLSDSGFYLCAWTYPTGDYGYTFGSGTRLTVV.

The chain uses TRBV2 and TRBJ2-7; TRBD1 aligns across 8 bases. Unmatched junction bases numbered 10, after V lost 6 bases and J lost 6 bases. This CDR3 is built from 14 residues. Germline-derived CDR1 and CDR2 are SNHLY and FYNNEI. CDR3 DNA sequence: TGTGCCAGCAGGGGAGGACAGGGCCTTGGCGAGCAGTACTTC. Its translation: CASRGGQGLGEQYF.

V and J are TRBV7-9 and TRBJ2-7; D is ambiguous. The CDR3 consists of 14 residues. The germline V gene encodes CDR1 SEHNR and CDR2 FQNEAQ (reference sequence). The V gene lost 0 bases and the J gene lost 1 base, with 7 bases spanning the gap. CDR3 DNA sequence: TGTGCCAGCAGCTTAGCGGAGAATTCCTACGAGCAGTACTTC. Amino acids: CASSLAENSYEQYF.

The CDR3 DNA is TGTGCCAGCATGTTACTAGCGGACTACAATGAGCAGTTCTTC. This gives the protein CASMLLADYNEQFF. The rearrangement uses TRBV28 and TRBJ2-1; 8 nucleotides match TRBD2. The CDR3 extends over 14 amino acids. Unmatched junction bases numbered 5, after V lost 7 bases and J lost 3 bases. CDR1 and CDR2 (germline): MDHEN, SYDVKM.

The V and J genes are TRBV18 and TRBJ1-4; D is uncertain. Trimming took off 1 base at V and 5 bases at J, with 8 bases between the two ends. This CDR3 spans 14 amino acids. Germline CDR1 is KGHSH and CDR2 is LQKENI. This CDR3 is CASSPRATNEKLFF. In DNA, the CDR3 is TGTGCCAGCTCACCACGGGCGACGAATGAAAAACTGTTTTTT.

The genes are TRBV6-1 and TRBJ2-1; D perhaps matches TRBD2 (6 bases). Trimming left V 4 bases short and J 4 bases short, with 8 bases between. This CDR3 is built from 13 residues. CDR1 is MNHNS and CDR2 is SASEGT in the germline V gene. The CDR3 protein is CASSGLGYNEQFF. As DNA, the CDR3 is TGTGCCAGCAGTGGACTAGGATACAATGAGCAGTTCTTC.

In nucleotides, the CDR3 is TGTGCCACCAGCACCCTACTTAGTGGAGGGGAGACCCAGTACTTC. Amino acids: CATSTLLSGGETQYF. The chain combines TRBV15 with TRBJ2-5; a weak D match, TRBD2 (6 bases). The germline V gene has CDR1 LNHNV and CDR2 YYDKDF (reference sequence). The CDR3 is made up of 15 amino acids. The V and J ends lost 4 bases and 5 bases respectively, with 17 bases between them.

V and J are TRBV4-1 and TRBJ2-5; TRBD1 matches at 9 bases. The V gene end was trimmed by 4 bases and the J gene end by 2 bases; junction bases not matched to a gene: 5. The CDR3 has 15 residues. Germline values: CDR1 MGHRA, CDR2 YSYEKL. CDR3 sequence reads: CASSPTQGAQETQYF. DNA for the CDR3: TGCGCCAGCAGCCCGACACAGGGGGCGCAAGAGACCCAGTACTTC.

The V gene is TRBV27, the J gene TRBJ2-1, with D perhaps TRBD2 (5 bases). V lost 5 bases, J lost 6 bases, and 14 bases lay in between. Germline lookup yields CDR1 MNHEY and CDR2 SMNVEV (reference sequence). The CDR3 is 14 amino acids. The CDR3 bases are TGTGCCAGCAGTCCGCTCCAACTAGGCAATGAGCAGTTCTTC. Translating gives CASSPLQLGNEQFF.

V is TRBV5-1 and J is TRBJ2-2, with TRBD1 identical over 8 bases. The germline V gene encodes CDR1 SGHRS and CDR2 YFSETQ. V gave up 4 bases and J gave up 10 bases; unmatched junction bases: 6. The CDR3 totals 13 residues. CDR3 amino acids: CASSVQGGPELFF. CDR3 sequence (DNA): TGCGCCAGCAGCGTACAGGGGGGTCCGGAGCTGTTTTTT.

J is TRBJ2-7 and V is TRBV13; 8 positions match TRBD1. V was pared by 4 bases and J by 2 bases, with 7 bases of the junction left unmatched. Germline CDR1 reads PRHDT; CDR2 reads FYEKMQ (reference sequence). The CDR3 spans 15 residues. CDR3 residues: CASSWGRTGTYEQYF. For the CDR3, the DNA is TGTGCCAGCAGCTGGGGCCGGACAGGGACCTACGAGCAGTACTTC. The full variable domain, rest sourced from reference TRBV13 and TRBJ2-7, is AAGVIQSPRHLIKEKRETATLKCYPIPRHDTVYWYQQGPGQDPQFLISFYEKMQSDKGSIPDRFSAQQFSDYHSELNMSSLELGDSALYFCASSWGRTGTYEQYFGPGTRLTVT.

V gene TRBV29-1 combines with J gene TRBJ2-3, with 9 nucleotides matching TRBD2. The germline V gene has CDR1 SQVTM and CDR2 ANQGSEA. V shed 2 bases and J 7 bases; nucleotides not matched to a gene: 4. The CDR3 loop spans 13 amino acids. This CDR3 reads CSVEWAGGHTQYF. CDR3 nucleotides: TGCAGCGTTGAATGGGCGGGAGGGCATACGCAGTATTTT.